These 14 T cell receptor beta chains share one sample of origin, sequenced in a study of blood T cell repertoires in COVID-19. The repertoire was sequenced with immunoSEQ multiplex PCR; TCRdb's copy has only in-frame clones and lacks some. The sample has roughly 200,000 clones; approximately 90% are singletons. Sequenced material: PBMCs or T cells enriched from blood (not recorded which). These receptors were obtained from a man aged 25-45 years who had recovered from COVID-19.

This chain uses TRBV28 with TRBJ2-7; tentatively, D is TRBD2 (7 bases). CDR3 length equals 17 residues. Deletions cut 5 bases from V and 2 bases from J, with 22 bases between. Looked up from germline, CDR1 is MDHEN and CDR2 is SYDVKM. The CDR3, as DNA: TGTGCCAGCAGTGACACAGCGCCCGGGGGGCTCCCCTACGAGCAGTACTTC. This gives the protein CASSDTAPGGLPYEQYF.

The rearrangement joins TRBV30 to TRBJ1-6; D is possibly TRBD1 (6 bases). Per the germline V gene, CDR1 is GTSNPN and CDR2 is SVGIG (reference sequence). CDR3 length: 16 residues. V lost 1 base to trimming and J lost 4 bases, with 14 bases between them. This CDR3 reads CAWSALGQIYNSPLHF. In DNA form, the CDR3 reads TGTGCCTGGAGTGCCCTCGGACAGATTTATAATTCACCCCTCCACTTT.

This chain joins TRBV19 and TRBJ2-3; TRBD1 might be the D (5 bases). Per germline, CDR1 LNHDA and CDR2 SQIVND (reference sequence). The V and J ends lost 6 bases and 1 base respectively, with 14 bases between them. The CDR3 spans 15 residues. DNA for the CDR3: TGTGCCAGTAGGACAGAGATCTGGGGCACAGATACGCAGTATTTT. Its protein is CASRTEIWGTDTQYF.

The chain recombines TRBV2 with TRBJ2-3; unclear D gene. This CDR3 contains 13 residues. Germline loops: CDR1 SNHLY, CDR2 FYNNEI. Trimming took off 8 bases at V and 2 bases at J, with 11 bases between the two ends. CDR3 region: CASPSRPTDTQYF. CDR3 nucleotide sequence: TGTGCCAGCCCCTCTAGACCCACAGATACGCAGTATTTT.

The CDR3 region is CAWTTGGSSGNTIYF. In nucleotides, the CDR3 is TGTGCCTGGACTACAGGGGGATCCTCTGGAAACACCATATATTTT. The chain couples TRBV30 to TRBJ1-3, with TRBD1 matching over 8 bases. J lost 0 bases, V lost 4 bases, and 5 bases had no gene match. Germline V gene data show CDR1 as GTSNPN and CDR2 as SVGIG (reference sequence). This CDR3 spans 15 amino acids.

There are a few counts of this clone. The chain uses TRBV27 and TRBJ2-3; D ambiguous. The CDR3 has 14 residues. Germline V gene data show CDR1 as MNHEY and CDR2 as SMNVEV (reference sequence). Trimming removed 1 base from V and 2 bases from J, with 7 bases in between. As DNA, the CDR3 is TGTGCCAGCAGTTTATTTCCCGTCACAGATACGCAGTATTTT. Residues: CASSLFPVTDTQYF.

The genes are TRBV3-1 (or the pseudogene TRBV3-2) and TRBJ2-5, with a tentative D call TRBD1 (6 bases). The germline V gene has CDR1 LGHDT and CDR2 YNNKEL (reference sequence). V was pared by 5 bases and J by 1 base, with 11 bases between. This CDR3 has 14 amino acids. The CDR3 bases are TGTGCCAGCAGCACGCGGACAGCCCAAGAGACCCAGTACTTC. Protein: CASSTRTAQETQYF.

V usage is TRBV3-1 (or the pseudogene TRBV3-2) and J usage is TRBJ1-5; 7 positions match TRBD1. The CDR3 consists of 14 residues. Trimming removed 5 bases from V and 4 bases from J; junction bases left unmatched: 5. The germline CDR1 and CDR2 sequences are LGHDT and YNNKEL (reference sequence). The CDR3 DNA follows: TGTGCCAGCAGCGCGACAGGGCCTAATCAGCCCCAGCATTTT. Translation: CASSATGPNQPQHF.

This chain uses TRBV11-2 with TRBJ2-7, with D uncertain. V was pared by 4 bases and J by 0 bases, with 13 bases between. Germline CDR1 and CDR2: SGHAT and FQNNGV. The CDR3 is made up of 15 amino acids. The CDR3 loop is CASSSTTGSSYEQYF. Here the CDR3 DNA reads TGTGCCAGCAGCTCCACCACCGGGTCCTCCTACGAGCAGTACTTC.

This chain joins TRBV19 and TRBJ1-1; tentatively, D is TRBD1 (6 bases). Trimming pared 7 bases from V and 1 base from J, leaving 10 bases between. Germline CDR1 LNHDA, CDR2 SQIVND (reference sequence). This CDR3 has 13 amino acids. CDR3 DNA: TGTGCCAGTACGAACAGGGCGAACACTGAAGCTTTCTTT. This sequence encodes CASTNRANTEAFF.

In nucleotides, the CDR3 is TGTGCCAGCAGCTTGGGCGGGACTAGCTCCTACGAGCAGTACTTC. As protein: CASSLGGTSSYEQYF. The chain couples TRBV13 to TRBJ2-7; 8 bases map to TRBD2. Germline CDR1 and CDR2: PRHDT and FYEKMQ (reference sequence). V lost 3 bases to trimming and J lost 0 bases; unmatched junction nucleotides: 4. This CDR3 has 15 amino acids.

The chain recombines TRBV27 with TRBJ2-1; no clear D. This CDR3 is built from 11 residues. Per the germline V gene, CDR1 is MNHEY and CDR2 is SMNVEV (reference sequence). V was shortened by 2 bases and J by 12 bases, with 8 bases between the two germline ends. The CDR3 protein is CASSLGRRQFF. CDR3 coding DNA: TGTGCCAGCAGTTTAGGCAGGCGGCAGTTCTTC.

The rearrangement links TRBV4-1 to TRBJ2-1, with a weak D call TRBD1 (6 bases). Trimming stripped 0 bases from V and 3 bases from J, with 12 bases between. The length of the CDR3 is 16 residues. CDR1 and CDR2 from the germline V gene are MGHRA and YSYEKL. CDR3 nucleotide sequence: TGCGCCAGCAGCCAAGAATCTCCAGGGGACTACAATGAGCAGTTCTTC. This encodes CASSQESPGDYNEQFF.

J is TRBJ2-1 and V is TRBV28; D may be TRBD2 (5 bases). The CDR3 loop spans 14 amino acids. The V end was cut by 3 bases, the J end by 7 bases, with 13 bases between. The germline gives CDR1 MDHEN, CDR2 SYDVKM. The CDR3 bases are TGTGCCAGCAGTTTCCCTGACGGGAAGAATGAGCAGTTCTTC. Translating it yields CASSFPDGKNEQFF.